There are a few counts of the clone carrying this T cell receptor beta chain. Its matching antigen is unknown. The data belong to a study of T cell responses to AZD1222 COVID-19 vaccine. Broader study findings: The study found vaccine-associated CD4 TCRs spanning spike, dominant at 160-218 and 743-854. The study reported that nearly half of spike-specific TCRs target unmutated variant regions. Donors were largely white British and mainly female; clonal diversity was possibly underestimated. Just five to seven AZD1222 recipients tested seropositive at baseline.

CDR3 length: 15 residues. Unmatched junction bases numbered 4, after V lost 0 bases and J lost 2 bases. Germline V lookup: CDR1 MNHEY, CDR2 SVGAGI. Assay: immunoSEQ multiplex PCR; the TCRdb copy retains only in-frame clones and omits some. The sample lists 40,000 to 60,000 clones; 85% to 90% were seen once. V is TRBV6-5 and J is TRBJ2-7, with 7 bases fitting TRBD2. The sample was peripheral blood, taken 28 days after the second AZD1222 dose. The clonotype originates from an adult who received the AZD1222 COVID-19 vaccine. In nucleotides, the CDR3 is TGTGCCAGCAGTTACTCCCAAGCGGGAACCTACGAGCAGTACTTC. Encoded protein: CASSYSQAGTYEQYF.